The rows below give T cell receptor beta chains drawn from one sample of a study of T cells after posttransplantation cyclophosphamide. TCRdb keeps only in-frame clones here, not all; method: immunoSEQ multiplex PCR. Of 45,000 or so clones listed, about 90% are singletons. Sequenced input: PBMCs. The receptors originated from a woman aged 50 to 65 in good health and a related stem cell transplant donor. Each CDR3 is given without its conserved first and last residue. Each record gives: V gene, J gene, CDR3 protein.

V: TRBV6-6; J: TRBJ2-7; CDR3: ASSLTANYEQY
V: TRBV9; J: TRBJ2-1; CDR3: ASSVGLAQNNEQF
V: TRBV10-3; J: TRBJ1-4; CDR3: AISEEEATNEKLF
V: TRBV28; J: TRBJ1-5; CDR3: ASRAEGPLLGLPQH
V: TRBV5-1; J: TRBJ1-4; CDR3: ASSLAGGQRIEKLF
V: TRBV7-6; J: TRBJ1-5; CDR3: ASSQGQGARQPQH
V: TRBV7-2; J: TRBJ1-5; CDR3: ASSLGTGGDQPQH
V: TRBV25-1; J: TRBJ1-2; CDR3: ASSGAGEYGYT
V: TRBV15; J: TRBJ2-3; CDR3: ATAAGGLDTQY
V: TRBV6-4; J: TRBJ2-3; CDR3: ATSTLDGGGTDTQY
V: TRBV29-1; J: TRBJ1-2; CDR3: SVAITEYGYT
V: TRBV5-1; J: TRBJ2-3; CDR3: ASSGGQGYGDTQY
V: TRBV5-1; J: TRBJ2-7; CDR3: ASSFGTQRSYEQY
V: TRBV14; J: TRBJ2-5; CDR3: ASSPIPGGQETQY
V: TRBV7-9; J: TRBJ2-7; CDR3: ASSFITGTGDYEQY
V: TRBV29-1; J: TRBJ1-2; CDR3: SVEAGVNYYGYT
V: TRBV6-1; J: TRBJ2-2; CDR3: ASSAVGTGSEGELF
V: TRBV5-6; J: TRBJ1-2; CDR3: ASTSKFGQGDRNYGYT
V: TRBV6-1; J: TRBJ2-5; CDR3: ASGAVGETQY
V: TRBV10-1; J: TRBJ1-1; CDR3: ASRAGTANTEAF
V: TRBV30; J: TRBJ1-3; CDR3: AWSVSRTDGNTIY
V: TRBV6-5; J: TRBJ2-1; CDR3: ASSRGEASVGEQF
V: TRBV9; J: TRBJ2-5; CDR3: ASSVGSAGETQY
V: TRBV1; J: TRBJ2-7; CDR3: TSSQDFGGVYEQY
V: TRBV11-3; J: TRBJ2-7; CDR3: ASSLRGGNEQY
V: TRBV10-1; J: TRBJ1-2; CDR3: ASSQGSVSNGYT
V: TRBV6-6; J: TRBJ1-1; CDR3: ASSYSGGPHTEAF
V: TRBV19; J: TRBJ2-1; CDR3: ASSIRGLAYEQF
V: TRBV19; J: TRBJ1-5; CDR3: ASSISDRGLSQPQH
V: TRBV5-1; J: TRBJ2-7; CDR3: ASSSSQGYEQY
V: TRBV28; J: TRBJ2-3; CDR3: ASSTFWRGTDTQY
V: TRBV5-1; J: TRBJ1-1; CDR3: ASSLQGAEMNTEAF
V: TRBV27; J: TRBJ1-1; CDR3: ASSFYRTNTEAF
V: TRBV2; J: TRBJ2-4; CDR3: ASSEARGTGGIQY
V: TRBV6-6; J: TRBJ1-1; CDR3: ASSPQGTAEAF
V: TRBV6-1; J: TRBJ1-1; CDR3: ASSEQGLNAEAF
V: TRBV5-1; J: TRBJ1-1; CDR3: ASSLGGSTEAF